This TCR beta chain was observed in a study of blood T cell repertoires in COVID-19 (dated by TCRdb to between 2020 and 2021). Regarding the research as a whole: Collaborator samples came from the United States, Italy and Spain and covered acute and convalescent phases of COVID-19. Where available, HLA class I and class II types were obtained from metadata supplied by the sample provider rather than from assay-based typing. The dataset comprised deeply sampled blood TCRbeta repertoires from subjects exposed to, actively infected with, or recovered from COVID-19. A de-identified subject ID, COVID-19 status, age in years and sex were almost always included in the sample metadata. The prospective study material was composed of cDNA or gDNA derived from T cells, B-cell-depleted T cells, or PBMCs. A freely available public database, intended as a resource for researchers studying the immune response to SARS-CoV-2, is where the repertoires were released. The samples were drawn from the first 160 participants of the ongoing ImmuneRACE study and from 950 to 1,500 subjects provided by 6 global collaborators. Here is what the overall study found, with its caveats: How much clinical and demographic metadata was included differed by source and by participant, and the metadata was provided uncurated.

Collaborating institutions collected whole blood in K2EDTA tubes following their own protocols. For TCRbeta analysis, collaborator samples were shipped as frozen whole blood, as isolated PBMCs, or as DNA extracted from either sample type. As to this clone: Its antigen is unknown. Per-nucleotide qualities are absent, and no much larger clonotype sits a single base away.

Per the germline V gene, SNHLY is the CDR1 and FYNNEI is the CDR2. The CDR3 starts with the cysteine, ends with the phenylalanine, and has 15 residues. This entry keeps only the CDR3 DNA: 45 bases, framed from base 1. At the junction V is shortened by 5 bases and J by 0 bases, with 14 bases in between. The immunoSEQ Assay, a bias-controlled multiplex PCR, was used to amplify TCRbeta CDR3 regions from genomic DNA. The published analysis was carried out like this. The number of nucleated cells in each sample was estimated from the amplification of reference gene primers within the assay. To quantify the absolute abundance of each unique TCRbeta CDR3 rearrangement, sequence reads were collapsed and filtered. For each sample, productive Simpson clonality was calculated as the square root of Simpson's diversity index over productive rearrangements. Imported from immuneACCESS, the table was reduced by TCRdb to in-frame sequences with V and J called. These copies leave out some clones; in studies compared against another copy, an unresolved V gene accounts for under half, and the cause of the remainder is not known. That table gives V, J and clone size, and the DNA gave D and trimming. The sample data list tens of thousands of clones, and roughly nine tenths of these were observed just once. The top ten constitute approximately 20% of the sample.

The sequence joins TRBV2 to TRBJ2-7; a confident D gene designation cannot be given. This TCR came from a man between 65 and 80 years old with acute or convalescent COVID-19. Specimen: peripheral blood. The sequenced DNA: TGTGCCAGCAGTCAATTTGGCGGCAGCTCCTACGAGCAGTACTTC. It specifies CASSQFGGSSYEQYF.